In its sample, the clone carrying this TCR beta chain was seen once. The target antigen is unknown. Assay: immunoSEQ multiplex PCR; the TCRdb copy retains only in-frame clones and omits some. The table records about 97,000 clones, 91% of them present only once. This record belongs to a study of graft-versus-host responses after intestinal transplantation. Regarding the study as a whole: There were GvH clones found in recipient marrow, and some of them appeared first in ileum or blood. The study associated peak circulating GvH clone levels with early post-transplant HvG declines.

The germline V gene encodes CDR1 GTSNPN and CDR2 SVGIG (reference sequence). The trim removed 0 bases at V and 5 bases at J, leaving 9 bases unmatched. The CDR3 totals 15 residues. This receptor was obtained from a human donor who was the organ donor for an intestinal transplant. V gene TRBV30 combines with J gene TRBJ1-2; 7 bases are shared with TRBD1. The input for sequencing was unstimulated CD4+ T cells sorted from spleen or lymph node cells, taken before transplant. In nucleotides, the CDR3 is TGTGCCTGGAGTGTAGGTACAGGGGCCCCTTATGGCTACACCTTC. Residues: CAWSVGTGAPYGYTF.